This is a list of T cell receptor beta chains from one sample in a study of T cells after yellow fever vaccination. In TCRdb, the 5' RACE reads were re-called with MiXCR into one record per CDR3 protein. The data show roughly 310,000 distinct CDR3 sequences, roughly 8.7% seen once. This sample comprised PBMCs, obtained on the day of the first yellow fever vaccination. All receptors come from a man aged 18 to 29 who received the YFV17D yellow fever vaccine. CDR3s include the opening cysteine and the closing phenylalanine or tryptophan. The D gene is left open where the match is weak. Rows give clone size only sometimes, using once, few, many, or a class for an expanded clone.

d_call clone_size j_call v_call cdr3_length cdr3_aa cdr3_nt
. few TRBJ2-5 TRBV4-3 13 CASSQEGSGTQYF TGCGCCAGCAGCCAAGAGGGTAGTGGGACCCAGTACTTC
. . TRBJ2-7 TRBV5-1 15 CASSERGNSPYEQYF TGCGCCAGCAGCGAGAGGGGGAACTCGCCTTACGAGCAGTACTTC
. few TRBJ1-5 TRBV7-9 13 CASSWGDTQPQHF TGTGCCAGCAGCTGGGGGGACACTCAGCCCCAGCATTTT
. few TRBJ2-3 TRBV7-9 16 CASSERRTITTDTQYF TGTGCCAGCAGCGAGCGGAGGACTATCACAACAGATACGCAGTATTTT
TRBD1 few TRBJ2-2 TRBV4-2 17 CASSRSTGGMDTGELFF TGTGCCAGCAGCCGCTCAACAGGGGGGATGGACACCGGGGAGCTGTTTTTT
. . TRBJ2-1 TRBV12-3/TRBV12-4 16 CASSFFFGSPKDEQFF TGTGCCAGCAGTTTTTTTTTTGGATCGCCCAAAGATGAGCAGTTCTTC
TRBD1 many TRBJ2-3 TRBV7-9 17 CASSPSYTGVVADTQYF TGTGCCAGCAGCCCATCGTATACAGGGGTGGTAGCAGATACGCAGTATTTT
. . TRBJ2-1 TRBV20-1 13 CSARSLGWNEQFF TGCAGTGCTAGGAGCCTCGGGTGGAATGAGCAGTTCTTC
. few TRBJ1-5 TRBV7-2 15 CASSLGVSVGQPQHF TGTGCCAGCAGCTTAGGGGTATCGGTAGGCCAGCCCCAGCATTTT
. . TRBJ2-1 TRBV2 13 CASSVPGAAEQFF TGTGCCAGCAGTGTACCCGGGGCCGCTGAGCAGTTCTTC
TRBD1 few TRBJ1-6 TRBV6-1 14 CASSHPRGSSPLHF TGTGCCAGCAGTCATCCCAGGGGGAGTTCACCCCTCCACTTT
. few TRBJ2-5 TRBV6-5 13 CASSYSTQETQYF TGTGCCAGCAGTTACAGCACACAAGAGACCCAGTACTTC
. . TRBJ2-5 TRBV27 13 CASSFTGPETQYF TGTGCCAGCAGTTTTACAGGCCCGGAGACCCAGTACTTC
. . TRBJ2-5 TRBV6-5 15 CASSYSLGAQESQYF TGTGCCAGCAGTTACTCTTTAGGGGCCCAAGAGAGCCAGTACTTC
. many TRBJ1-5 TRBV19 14 CASWGDSAYQPQHF TGTGCCAGCTGGGGGGATTCCGCCTATCAGCCCCAGCATTTT
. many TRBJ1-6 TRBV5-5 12 CASSSTTSPLHF TGTGCCAGCAGCTCTACTACTTCACCCCTCCACTTT
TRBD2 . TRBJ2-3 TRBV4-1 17 CASSPPLAGGLRDTQYF TGCGCCAGCAGCCCCCCACTAGCGGGGGGTTTGAGAGATACGCAGTATTTT
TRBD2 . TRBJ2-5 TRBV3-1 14 CASSRGLEQETQYF TGTGCCAGCAGCCGGGGACTAGAGCAAGAGACCCAGTACTTC
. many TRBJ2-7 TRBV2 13 CASSVQGTYEQYF TGTGCCAGCAGTGTCCAGGGGACCTACGAGCAGTACTTC
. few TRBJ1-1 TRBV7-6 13 CASSSRPGTEAFF TGTGCCAGCAGCTCTCGCCCAGGCACTGAAGCTTTCTTT